Following are 5 T cell receptor beta chains from one sample sequenced in a study of molecular identifiers for immune sequencing clone quantification. TCRdb reprocessed the PCR reads via MiXCR and lists one record per CDR3 protein. The table lists over 600,000 distinct CDR3 sequences, just under 20% of them singletons. Sequencing used naive CD8+ T cells from blood, with Jurkat cell RNA spiked in. Subset denoted: FACS-sorted CD8+CD4-CCR7+CD45RA+ naive T cells. All receptors derive from a human donor in good health. Some libraries in this study had Jurkat cell RNA spiked in.

There are many counts of this clonotype. The V call is TRBV13, the J call TRBJ2-3; a weak D match, TRBD2 (5 bases). CDR3 size: 13 residues. Germline V lookup: CDR1 PRHDT, CDR2 FYEKMQ (reference sequence). Trimming stripped 4 bases from V and 6 bases from J, with 11 bases between. CDR3 DNA: TGTGCCAGCAGCTCCACCCGAGGGGATACGCAGTATTTT. It specifies CASSSTRGDTQYF.

This clonotype was seen ten or more times. CDR3 nucleotides: TGCGCCAGCAGCCAGGGCGACTTAGCGGAGTACACAGATACGCAGTATTTT. Amino acids: CASSQGDLAEYTDTQYF. The gene calls are TRBV4-1 and TRBJ2-3, with D perhaps TRBD2 (6 bases). Germline values: CDR1 MGHRA, CDR2 YSYEKL. Trimming removed 3 bases at V and 2 bases at J, with 18 bases between. This CDR3 region has 17 residues.

This clonotype was detected many times. The CDR3 spells CSAREAGPTRLQETQYF. The CDR3 DNA sequence: TGCAGTGCTAGAGAAGCGGGCCCGACCCGCTTACAAGAGACCCAGTACTTC. This chain uses TRBV20-1 with TRBJ2-5; a weak D match, TRBD2 (6 bases). The CDR3 is made up of 17 amino acids. Germline CDR1 reads DFQATT; CDR2 reads SNEGSKA (reference sequence). V shed 0 bases and J shed 2 bases, with 19 bases lying between them.

This clonotype appeared many times. This sequence joins TRBV9 and TRBJ2-3, with D maybe TRBD1 (6 bases). This CDR3 spans 14 amino acids. Per the germline V gene, CDR1 is SGDLS and CDR2 is YYNGEE. V dropped 3 bases and J dropped 2 bases, with 10 bases sitting between them. The CDR3 sequence is CASSGRDTTDTQYF. For the CDR3, the DNA is TGTGCCAGCAGCGGCCGGGACACCACAGATACGCAGTATTTT. The full variable domain, in which reference TRBV9 and TRBJ2-3 provide the parts outside the CDR3, is DSGVTQTPKHLITATGQRVTLRCSPRSGDLSVYWYQQSLDQGLQFLIQYYNGEERAKGNILERFSAQQFPDLHSELNLSSLELGDSALYFCASSGRDTTDTQYFGPGTRLTVL.

In its sample, this clonotype was seen many times. The chain combines TRBV7-9 with TRBJ2-5; D is possibly TRBD2 (7 bases). The V gene's germline CDR1 is SEHNR and CDR2 FQNEAQ (reference sequence). The CDR3 has 14 residues. Trimming took off 6 bases at V and 5 bases at J, with 16 bases between the two ends. Here the CDR3 DNA reads TGTGCCAGCAGTTCCCGGGGGGCCGGGGAGACCCAGTACTTC. Translation: CASSSRGAGETQYF. The full variable domain, with the rest looked up from reference TRBV7-9 and TRBJ2-5, is DTGVSQNPRHKITKRGQNVTFRCDPISEHNRLYWYRQTLGQGPEFLTYFQNEAQLEKSRLLSDRFSAERPKGSFSTLEIQRTEQGDSAMYLCASSSRGAGETQYFGPGTRLLVL.